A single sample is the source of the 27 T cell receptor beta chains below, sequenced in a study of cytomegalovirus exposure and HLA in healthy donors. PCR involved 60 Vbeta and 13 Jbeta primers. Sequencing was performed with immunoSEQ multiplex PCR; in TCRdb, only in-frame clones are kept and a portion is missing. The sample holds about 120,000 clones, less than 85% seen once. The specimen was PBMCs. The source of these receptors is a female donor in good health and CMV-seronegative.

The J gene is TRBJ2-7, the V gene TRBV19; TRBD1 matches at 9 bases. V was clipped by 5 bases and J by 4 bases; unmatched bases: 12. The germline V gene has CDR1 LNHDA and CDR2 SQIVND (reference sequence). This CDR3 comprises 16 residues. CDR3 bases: TGTGCCAGTAGTTCCCTCCGGGACAGGGATCGGTACGAGCAGTACTTC. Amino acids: CASSSLRDRDRYEQYF.

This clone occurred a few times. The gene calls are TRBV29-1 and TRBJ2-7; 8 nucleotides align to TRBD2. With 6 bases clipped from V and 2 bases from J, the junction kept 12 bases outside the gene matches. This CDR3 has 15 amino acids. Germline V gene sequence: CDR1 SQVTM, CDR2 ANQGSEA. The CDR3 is CSVLHGGDKAYEQYF. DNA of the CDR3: TGCAGCGTCCTACACGGGGGGGACAAGGCCTACGAGCAGTACTTC.

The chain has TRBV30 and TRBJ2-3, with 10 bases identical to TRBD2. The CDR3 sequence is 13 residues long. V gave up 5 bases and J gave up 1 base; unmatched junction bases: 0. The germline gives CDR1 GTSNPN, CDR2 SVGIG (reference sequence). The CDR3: CAWGLAGTDTQYF. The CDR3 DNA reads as TGTGCCTGGGGACTAGCGGGCACAGATACGCAGTATTTT.

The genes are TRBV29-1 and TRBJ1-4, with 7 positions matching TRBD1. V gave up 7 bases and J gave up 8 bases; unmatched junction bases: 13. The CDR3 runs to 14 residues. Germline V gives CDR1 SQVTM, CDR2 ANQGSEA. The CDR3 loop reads CSAPHPRDSEKLFF. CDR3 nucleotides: TGCAGCGCGCCCCACCCCCGGGACAGCGAAAAACTGTTTTTT.

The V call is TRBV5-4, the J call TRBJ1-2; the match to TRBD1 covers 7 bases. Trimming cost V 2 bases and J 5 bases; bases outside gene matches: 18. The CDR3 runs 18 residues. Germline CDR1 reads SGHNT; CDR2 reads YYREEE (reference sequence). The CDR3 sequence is CASSFGIRTGTESYGYTF. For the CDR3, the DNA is TGTGCCAGCAGCTTCGGTATCAGGACCGGGACAGAAAGTTATGGCTACACCTTC.

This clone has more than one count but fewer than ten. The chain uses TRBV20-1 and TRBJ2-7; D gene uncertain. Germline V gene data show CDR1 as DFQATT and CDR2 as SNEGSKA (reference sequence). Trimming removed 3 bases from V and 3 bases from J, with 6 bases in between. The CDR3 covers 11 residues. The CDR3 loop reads CSASYVYEQYF. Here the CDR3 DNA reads TGCAGTGCTAGTTATGTCTACGAGCAGTACTTC.

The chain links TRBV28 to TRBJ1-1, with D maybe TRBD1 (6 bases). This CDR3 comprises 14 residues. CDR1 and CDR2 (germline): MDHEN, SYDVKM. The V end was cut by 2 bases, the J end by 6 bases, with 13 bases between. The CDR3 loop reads CASSLVGRGSEAFF. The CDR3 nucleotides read TGTGCCAGCAGTTTAGTGGGCAGGGGATCTGAAGCTTTCTTT.

This chain's CDR3 is CASSGKEGLAGGGEQYF. The CDR3 DNA reads TGTGCCAGCAGCGGAAAAGAAGGACTAGCGGGAGGGGGGGAGCAGTACTTC. The V call is TRBV9, the J call TRBJ2-7, with 15 bases lining up with TRBD2. Germline trimming cut 3 bases from V and 7 bases from J; bases unmatched to any gene: 11. Germline V gives CDR1 SGDLS, CDR2 YYNGEE. The CDR3 covers 17 residues.

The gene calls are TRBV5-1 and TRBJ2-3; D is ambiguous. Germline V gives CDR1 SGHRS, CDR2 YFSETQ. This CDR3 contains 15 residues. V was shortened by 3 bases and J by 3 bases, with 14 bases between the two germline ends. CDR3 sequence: CASSYHRLVTDTQYF. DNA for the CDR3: TGCGCCAGCAGCTACCACCGTTTAGTTACAGATACGCAGTATTTT.

For the CDR3, the DNA is TGCGCCAGCAGCTTGGGACTAGCGGCCCAAGAGACCCAGTACTTC. Its translation: CASSLGLAAQETQYF. This chain joins TRBV5-1 and TRBJ2-5, with 9 positions matching TRBD2. V trimming: 0 bases; J trimming: 1 base; junction bases outside the gene matches: 1. Germline V CDR1 and CDR2: SGHRS, YFSETQ. The CDR3 sequence is 15 residues long. Full variable domain (missing parts from reference TRBV5-1 and TRBJ2-5): KAGVTQTPRYLIKTRGQQVTLSCSPISGHRSVSWYQQTPGQGLQFLFEYFSETQRNKGNFPGRFSGRQFSNSRSEMNVSTLELGDSALYLCASSLGLAAQETQYFGPGTRLLVL.

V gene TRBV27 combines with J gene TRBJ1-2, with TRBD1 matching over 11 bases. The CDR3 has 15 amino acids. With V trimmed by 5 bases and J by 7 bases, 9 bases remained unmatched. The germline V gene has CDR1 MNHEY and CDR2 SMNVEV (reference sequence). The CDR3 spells CASSDTGTGGLGYTF. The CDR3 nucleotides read TGTGCCAGCAGTGACACCGGGACAGGGGGTCTTGGCTACACCTTC.

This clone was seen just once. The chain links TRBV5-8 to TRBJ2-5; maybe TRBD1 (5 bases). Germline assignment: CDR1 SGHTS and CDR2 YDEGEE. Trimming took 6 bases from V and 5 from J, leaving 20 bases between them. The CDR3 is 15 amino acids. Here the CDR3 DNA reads TGTGCCAGCACCTCGTTACCAGGGTCAGGCGAGACCCAGTACTTC. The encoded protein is CASTSLPGSGETQYF.

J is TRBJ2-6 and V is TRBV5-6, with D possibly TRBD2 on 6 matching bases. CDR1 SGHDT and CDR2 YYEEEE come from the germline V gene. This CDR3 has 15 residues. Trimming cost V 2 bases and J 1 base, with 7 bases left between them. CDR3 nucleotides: TGTGCCAGCAGCTTTGCGGGGTCTGGGGCCAACGTCCTGACTTTC. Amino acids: CASSFAGSGANVLTF.

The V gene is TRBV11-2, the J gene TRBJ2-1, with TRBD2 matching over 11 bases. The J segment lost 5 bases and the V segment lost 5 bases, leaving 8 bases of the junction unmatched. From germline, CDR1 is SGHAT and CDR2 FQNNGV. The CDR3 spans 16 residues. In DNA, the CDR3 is TGTGCCAGCAGCAAACGAGGGACTAGCGGAAACAATGAGCAGTTCTTC. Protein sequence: CASSKRGTSGNNEQFF.

The CDR3, as DNA: TGTGCCAGCAGCTTGGGGACAGGGGGTCCCGCTACCTATGGCTACACCTTC. It codes for CASSLGTGGPATYGYTF. V usage is TRBV13 and J usage is TRBJ1-2; 11 bases map to TRBD1. Germline V gene data show CDR1 as PRHDT and CDR2 as FYEKMQ (reference sequence). J was trimmed by 4 bases and V by 3 bases; bases with no gene match: 10. This CDR3 region has 17 residues.

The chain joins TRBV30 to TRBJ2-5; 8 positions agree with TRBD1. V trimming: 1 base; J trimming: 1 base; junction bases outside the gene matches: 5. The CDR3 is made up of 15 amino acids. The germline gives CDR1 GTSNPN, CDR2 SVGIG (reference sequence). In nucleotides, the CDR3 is TGTGCCTGGAGTGGAGACAGGGGATTCCAAGAGACCCAGTACTTC. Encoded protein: CAWSGDRGFQETQYF.

CDR3 in amino acids: CASGFGEETQYF. The CDR3 DNA follows: TGTGCTAGTGGTTTCGGGGAGGAGACCCAGTACTTC. The chain carries TRBV12-5 and TRBJ2-5; TRBD2 is a possible D gene (5 bases). Germline V gene data show CDR1 as LGHNT and CDR2 as FRNRAP. V was cut by 3 bases and J by 5 bases, with 7 bases left in between. The CDR3 covers 12 residues.

DNA for the CDR3: TGTGCCAGCAGCTCGTACCGGTCCCGGGGCAATGAGCAGTTCTTC. It codes for CASSSYRSRGNEQFF. This chain uses TRBV5-4 with TRBJ2-1, with D possibly matching TRBD2 (5 bases). The V gene lost 3 bases and the J gene lost 6 bases, with 16 bases spanning the gap. The V gene's germline CDR1 is SGHNT and CDR2 YYREEE (reference sequence). This CDR3 has 15 residues.

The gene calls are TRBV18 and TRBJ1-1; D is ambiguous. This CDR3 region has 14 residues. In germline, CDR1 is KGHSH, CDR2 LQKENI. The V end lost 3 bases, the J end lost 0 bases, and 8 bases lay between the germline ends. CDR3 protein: CASSPTALNTEAFF. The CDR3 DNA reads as TGTGCCAGCTCACCCACAGCTTTGAACACTGAAGCTTTCTTT.

CDR3 in amino acids: CASSQGSVNTEAFF. The CDR3 nucleotides are TGTGCCAGCAGCCAAGGGTCGGTGAACACTGAAGCTTTCTTT. The rearrangement uses TRBV14 and TRBJ1-1; no clear D. The germline V and J ends were trimmed by 1 base and 0 bases, with 6 bases remaining between them. Germline CDR1 SGHDN, CDR2 FVKESK. This CDR3 contains 14 residues.

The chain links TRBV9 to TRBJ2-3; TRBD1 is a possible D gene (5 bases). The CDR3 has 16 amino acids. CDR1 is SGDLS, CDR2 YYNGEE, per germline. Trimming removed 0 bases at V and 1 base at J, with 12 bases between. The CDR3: CASSVGQGEGTDTQYF. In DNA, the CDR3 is TGTGCCAGCAGCGTAGGGCAGGGTGAGGGCACAGATACGCAGTATTTT. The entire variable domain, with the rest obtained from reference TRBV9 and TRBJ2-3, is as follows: DSGVTQTPKHLITATGQRVTLRCSPRSGDLSVYWYQQSLDQGLQFLIQYYNGEERAKGNILERFSAQQFPDLHSELNLSSLELGDSALYFCASSVGQGEGTDTQYFGPGTRLTVL.

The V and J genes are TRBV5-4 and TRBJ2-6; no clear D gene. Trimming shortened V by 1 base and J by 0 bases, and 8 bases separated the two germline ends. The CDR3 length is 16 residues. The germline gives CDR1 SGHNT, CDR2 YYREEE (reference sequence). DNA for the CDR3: TGTGCCAGCAGCTTGTCCAGATCCTCTGGGGCCAACGTCCTGACTTTC. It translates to CASSLSRSSGANVLTF.

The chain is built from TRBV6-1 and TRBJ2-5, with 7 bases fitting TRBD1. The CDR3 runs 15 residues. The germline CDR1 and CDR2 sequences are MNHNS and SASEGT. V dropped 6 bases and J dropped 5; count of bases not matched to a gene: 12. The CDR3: CASRTLTGRWETQYF. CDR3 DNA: TGTGCCAGCAGGACACTGACAGGGCGTTGGGAGACCCAGTACTTC.

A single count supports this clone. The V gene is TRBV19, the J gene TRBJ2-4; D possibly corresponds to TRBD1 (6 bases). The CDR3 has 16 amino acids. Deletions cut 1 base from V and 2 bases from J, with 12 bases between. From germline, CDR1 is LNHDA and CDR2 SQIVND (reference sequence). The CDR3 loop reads CASSIAQRGSKNIQYF. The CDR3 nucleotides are TGTGCCAGTAGTATAGCACAGAGGGGGTCCAAAAACATTCAGTACTTC.

The CDR3 protein is CAWRRSSYNEQFF. The CDR3, as DNA: TGTGCCTGGCGGCGGAGCTCCTACAATGAGCAGTTCTTC. V and J are TRBV30 and TRBJ2-1, with D uncertain. Germline V lookup: CDR1 GTSNPN, CDR2 SVGIG (reference sequence). The CDR3 contains 13 residues. V gave up 5 bases and J gave up 0 bases, with 8 bases separating them.

CDR3 DNA sequence: TGTGCCAGCAGAGCCTCTAGCGGACTTTTCACAGATACGCAGTATTTT. It translates to CASRASSGLFTDTQYF. The rearrangement links TRBV2 to TRBJ2-3; the match to TRBD2 covers 7 bases. CDR3 size: 16 residues. Per germline, CDR1 SNHLY and CDR2 FYNNEI. V lost 6 bases to trimming and J lost 2 bases; unmatched junction nucleotides: 11.

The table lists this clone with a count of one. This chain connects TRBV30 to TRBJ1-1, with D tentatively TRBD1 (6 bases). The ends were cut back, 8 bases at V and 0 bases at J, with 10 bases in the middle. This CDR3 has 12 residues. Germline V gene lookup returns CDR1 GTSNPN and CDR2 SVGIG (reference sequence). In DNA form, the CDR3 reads TGTGCCGGGGGACACCTGAACACTGAAGCTTTCTTT. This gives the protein CAGGHLNTEAFF.